Following are 15 T cell receptor beta chains from one sample sequenced in a study of T-cell reconstitution after alpha-beta-depleted transplantation in children. Preparation of the TCRbeta library involved a method that used unique molecular identifiers. TCRdb re-called the PCR reads with MiXCR, one entry per CDR3 protein. The sample lists hundreds of thousands of distinct CDR3 sequences, nearly 10% occurring once. The sequenced sample was PBMCs from the stem cell graft donor, obtained from the stem cell graft. Source of these receptors: a human donor who donated a stem cell graft to a child with SCID.

The genes are TRBV18 and TRBJ2-7, with 8 bases aligning to TRBD1. The ends lost 3 bases at V and 2 bases at J; junction bases unmatched: 3. The CDR3 covers 14 residues. CDR1 and CDR2 from the germline V gene are KGHSH and LQKENI. The CDR3 bases are TGTGCCAGCTCACCGGACAGGGTTGCCTACGAGCAGTACTTC. It translates to CASSPDRVAYEQYF. The whole variable domain, remainder taken from reference TRBV18 and TRBJ2-7, is NAGVMQNPRHLVRRRGQEARLRCSPMKGHSHVYWYRQLPEEGLKFMVYLQKENIIDESGMPKERFSAEFPKEGPSILRIQQVVRGDSAAYFCASSPDRVAYEQYFGPGTRLTVT.

This clonotype was seen a few times. The chain joins TRBV7-9 to TRBJ2-7; D gene unclear. Trimming removed 1 base from V and 4 bases from J, with 5 bases in between. Germline CDR1 reads SEHNR; CDR2 reads FQNEAQ (reference sequence). CDR3 length equals 12 residues. This chain's CDR3 is CASSLDQYEQYF. CDR3 in DNA: TGTGCCAGCAGCTTAGACCAATACGAGCAGTACTTC.

This clonotype was seen at least ten times. The chain is built from TRBV3-1 and TRBJ2-6; 7 bases fit TRBD1. Germline values: CDR1 LGHDT, CDR2 YNNKEL (reference sequence). The CDR3 covers 17 residues. The V gene end was trimmed by 1 base and the J gene end by 0 bases; junction bases not matched to a gene: 3. This CDR3 is CASSQGTGYSGANVLTF. CDR3 in DNA: TGTGCCAGCAGCCAAGGGACAGGTTACTCTGGGGCCAACGTCCTGACTTTC.

V gene TRBV5-1 combines with J gene TRBJ1-1; D unresolved. There are 15 residues in the CDR3. Looked up from germline, CDR1 is SGHRS and CDR2 is YFSETQ. The V end lost 0 bases, the J end lost 5 bases, and 14 bases lay between the germline ends. The CDR3 DNA reads TGCGCCAGCAGCTTGGCGGTCGGCATGGGAACTGAAGCTTTCTTT. This gives the protein CASSLAVGMGTEAFF.

The chain uses TRBV10-3 and TRBJ2-5; 9 nucleotides agree with TRBD1. After removal of 0 bases from V and 3 bases from J, the junction contained 14 bases not matched to a gene. Germline assignment: CDR1 ENHRY and CDR2 SYGVKD. The CDR3 covers 19 residues. DNA for the CDR3: TGTGCCATCAGTGAGTCTTTTTCGGTCTCGACAGGGGGAAAAGAGACCCAGTACTTC. Its protein is CAISESFSVSTGGKETQYF.

This clonotype was recorded a few times. This chain uses TRBV6-5 with TRBJ1-1; 9 nucleotides align to TRBD1. Germline V gene lookup returns CDR1 MNHEY and CDR2 SVGAGI. The CDR3 spans 13 residues. Trimming removed 6 bases from V and 7 bases from J; junction bases left unmatched: 6. The CDR3 coding sequence is TGTGCCAGCAGCTACGGACAGGGGATTGAAGCTTTCTTT. Its protein is CASSYGQGIEAFF.

The V and J genes are TRBV5-5 and TRBJ1-1; perhaps TRBD1 as D (5 bases). The CDR3 is 13 residues long. The V end lost 3 bases, the J end lost 4 bases, and 10 bases lay between the germline ends. Germline CDR1 and CDR2: SGHKS and YYEKEE (reference sequence). CDR3 sequence (DNA): TGTGCCAGCAGCTCCGGGGGAGCCACTGAAGCTTTCTTT. Its protein is CASSSGGATEAFF. Combining the CDR3 with reference TRBV5-5 and TRBJ1-1 gives the whole variable domain DAGVTQSPTHLIKTRGQQVTLRCSPISGHKSVSWYQQVLGQGPQFIFQYYEKEERGRGNFPDRFSARQFPNYSSELNVNALLLGDSALYLCASSSGGATEAFFGQGTRLTVV.

There are a few counts of this clonotype. V and J are TRBV6-1 and TRBJ2-1, with 12 bases fitting TRBD2. The germline CDR1 and CDR2 sequences are MNHNS and SASEGT. J gave up 8 bases and V 4 bases, and 9 bases lay outside the gene matches. The CDR3 consists of 16 residues. The CDR3 loop reads CASSGIATSGGYEQFF. CDR3 in DNA: TGTGCCAGCAGTGGAATCGCGACTAGCGGGGGTTATGAGCAGTTCTTC.

This clonotype was detected only a few times. V gene TRBV4-1 combines with J gene TRBJ2-7, with D tentatively TRBD1 (6 bases). Germline V CDR1 and CDR2: MGHRA, YSYEKL. The CDR3 is 14 amino acids. The V end lost 4 bases, the J end lost 6 bases, and 16 bases lay between the germline ends. In nucleotides, the CDR3 is TGCGCCAGCAGCCTTAGTACAGGGAGCATCGAGCAGTACTTC. It specifies CASSLSTGSIEQYF.

Only a few counts were recorded for this clonotype. The chain uses TRBV20-1 and TRBJ1-1; TRBD1 is a possible D gene (5 bases). V lost 6 bases to trimming and J lost 4 bases, with 21 bases between them. The CDR3 runs to 15 residues. In germline, CDR1 is DFQATT, CDR2 SNEGSKA (reference sequence). The CDR3 DNA reads as TGCAGTGCCCCAGGGACCCCGAGTGGGATCACTGAAGCTTTCTTT. This sequence encodes CSAPGTPSGITEAFF.

V and J are TRBV12-3 or TRBV12-4 and TRBJ1-1, with D possibly being TRBD1 (5 bases). V lost 3 bases to trimming and J lost 4 bases, with 15 bases between them. This CDR3 contains 15 residues. The CDR3 DNA sequence: TGTGCCAGCAGTTTCCTTCCAGGGTCGGGCACTGAAGCTTTCTTT. Translation gives CASSFLPGSGTEAFF.

This clonotype occurred a few times. The rearrangement links TRBV6-5 to TRBJ2-7; D gene unclear. Germline CDR1 and CDR2: MNHEY and SVGAGI. Trimming cost V 10 bases and J 2 bases, with 12 bases left between them. CDR3 size: 12 residues. The CDR3 is CATEDVAYEQYF. CDR3 coding DNA: TGTGCCACCGAGGACGTAGCCTACGAGCAGTACTTC.

This chain uses TRBV12-3 or TRBV12-4 with TRBJ2-4; 11 bases fit TRBD2. There are 17 residues in the CDR3. V dropped 5 bases and J dropped 1; count of bases not matched to a gene: 7. The CDR3 sequence: CASSPLAGGLAKNIQYF. DNA of the CDR3: TGTGCCAGCAGTCCATTAGCGGGGGGGCTGGCCAAAAACATTCAGTACTTC.

This chain links TRBV12-3 or TRBV12-4 with TRBJ1-3; the D is unclear. This CDR3 contains 12 residues. V lost 6 bases and J 3 bases, leaving 6 bases between the germline ends. CDR3 protein: CASSPNGNTIYF. Here the CDR3 DNA reads TGTGCCAGCAGCCCTAATGGAAACACCATATATTTT.

This clonotype was detected a few times. This sequence joins TRBV11-2 and TRBJ1-3; tentatively, D is TRBD1 (5 bases). This CDR3 is built from 14 residues. In germline, CDR1 is SGHAT, CDR2 FQNNGV. V lost 2 bases and J 4 bases, leaving 9 bases between the germline ends. The DNA for the CDR3 is TGTGCCAGCAGCTTATCAGGGATCGGAAACACCATATATTTT. This sequence encodes CASSLSGIGNTIYF.